A selection of T cell receptor beta chains follows, all from one sample in a study of cytomegalovirus exposure and HLA in healthy donors. Using immunoSEQ multiplex PCR, the repertoire was profiled, and TCRdb retains in-frame clones only, with some absent. Of 150,000 to 200,000 clones listed, roughly 86% are singletons. Sequenced sample: PBMCs. All receptors come from a woman under 30 in good health and CMV-seronegative. CDR3s include the opening cysteine and the closing phenylalanine or tryptophan. A D gene is named only where the DNA matches it firmly. Clone size is not always given. Where it is, it says once, few, many or a class for expanded clones.

v_gene	j_gene	d_gene	abundance	CDR3nt	CDR3aa
TRBV10-3	TRBJ1-3	TRBD1	-	TGTGCCATCAGTGCCCAACAGGGGGGAACGGGAAACACCATATATTTT	CAISAQQGGTGNTIYF
TRBV28	TRBJ1-4	TRBD1	-	TGTGCCAGCATTTCCGGGACAGGGGGCGGTGAAAAACTGTTTTTT	CASISGTGGGEKLFF
TRBV12-5	TRBJ2-2	-	-	TGTGCTAGTGGTTTCTGGGAGGCCGGGGAGCTGTTTTTT	CASGFWEAGELFF
TRBV6-5	TRBJ1-2	TRBD1	-	TGTGCCAGCAGGGTGGGACAGGCCTTGGATGGCTACACCTTC	CASRVGQALDGYTF
TRBV5-4	TRBJ2-5	TRBD2	-	TGTGCCAGCAGCTTGGCCGGGGGAGCGGGGCCGAGGGAGCAGTACTTC	CASSLAGGAGPREQYF
TRBV7-2	TRBJ2-3	-	-	TGTGCCAGCAGCTTAGTGCGTCTAGGCCCAGATACGCAGTATTTT	CASSLVRLGPDTQYF
TRBV6-6	TRBJ1-5	-	-	TGTGCCAGCAGTTACTCGAGAGGGAATAGCAATCAGCCCCAGCATTTT	CASSYSRGNSNQPQHF
TRBV5-1	TRBJ2-7	TRBD2	-	TGCGCCAGCAGCTTGTTTGGACTAGCGGGCCAAAGGGAGCAGTACTTC	CASSLFGLAGQREQYF
TRBV19	TRBJ1-6	TRBD1	-	TGTGCCAGCAGTTCCGACAGGGTGGGGAATTCACCCCTCCACTTT	CASSSDRVGNSPLHF
TRBV5-4	TRBJ2-1	TRBD2	-	TGTGCCAGCAGCTTGACTAGCGGGAGTGTTGAGCAGTTCTTC	CASSLTSGSVEQFF
TRBV5-1	TRBJ2-7	TRBD1	few	TGCGCCAGCAGCAGGGACAGGGGCTACGAGCAGTACTTC	CASSRDRGYEQYF